The TCR beta chain under discussion was sequenced for a study of blood T cell repertoires in COVID-19. Looking at the study overall: Samples of COVID-19 (acute and convalescent) were obtained from the United States, Italy and Spain. Sample material is recorded as cDNA or gDNA derived from T cells, B-cell-depleted T cells, or PBMCs.

The CDR3 is 15 amino acids. V was pared by 4 bases and J by 5 bases, with 3 bases of the junction left unmatched. Germline V CDR1 and CDR2: MDHEN, SYDVKM. Per the authors' pipeline: Amplification with reference gene primers provided the estimates of nucleated cell counts. This table comes from immunoSEQ multiplex PCR, and its TCRdb copy is limited to in-frame clones, with some not included. The V and J calls and the clone size are those of that table, but D and trimming were determined from the DNA. Among roughly 200,000 clones listed, around 80% were seen once. This clone was counted between two and nine times.

This clonotype was obtained from a woman in her 70s with acute or convalescent COVID-19. The chain is built from TRBV28 and TRBJ2-3, with 13 nucleotides matching TRBD2. Material for sequencing was peripheral blood. The CDR3 is CASSSGTSGKDTQYF. The DNA for the CDR3 is TGTGCCAGCAGTTCAGGGACTAGCGGGAAAGATACGCAGTATTTT. Using reference TRBV28 and TRBJ2-3 for the parts outside the CDR3, the full variable domain is DVKVTQSSRYLVKRTGEKVFLECVQDMDHENMFWYRQDPGLGLRLIYFSYDVKMKEKGDIPEGYSVSREKKERFSLILESASTNQTSMYLCASSSGTSGKDTQYFGPGTRLTVL.